This TCR beta chain was recovered during a study of identifying expanded T cells in peripheral blood. Study-wide findings and caveats: Across healthy donors, higher total template counts meant significantly greater roughly two-week count variance. Differentially abundant clones: roughly 1.2 between replicates, around 17 at around 14 days, 19 to 20 at four.

No infections or other immune events were documented during collection. This clone came up a few times. The target antigen is unknown. Generated by immunoSEQ multiplex PCR, the TCRdb table keeps only in-frame clones and is missing some. The table records about 130,000 clones, 86% of them present only once. Specimen: blood. This clonotype originated in a person between 18 and 69 years old in good health.

The CDR3 nucleotides are TGCGCCAGCAGCTTGGCCTTGCCCTACGAGCAGTACTTC. Residues: CASSLALPYEQYF. The rearrangement uses TRBV5-1 and TRBJ2-7; D remains unclear. Trimming stripped 0 bases from V and 2 bases from J, with 6 bases between. Germline V gene sequence: CDR1 SGHRS, CDR2 YFSETQ. The CDR3 runs to 13 residues.